The source of this TCR beta chain is a study of shared clonotypes between healthy human individuals. Germline V lookup: CDR1 KGHSH, CDR2 LQKENI. The CDR3 length is 16 residues. The V gene end was trimmed by 4 bases and the J gene end by 0 bases; junction bases not matched to a gene: 3. The table came from immunoSEQ multiplex PCR; TCRdb's copy has only in-frame clones and leaves some out. The sample has some 1.5 million clones; approximately 98% are singletons. This TCR was sampled from a young man in good health. V and J are TRBV18 and TRBJ2-6; 7 positions match TRBD1. Source material: naive CD4+ T cells sorted from blood. Subset noted: CD45RA+ positively selected. DNA for the CDR3: TGTGCCAGCTCACTGGACAGGCCCTCTGGGGCCAACGTCCTGACTTTC. Protein product: CASSLDRPSGANVLTF.